This T cell receptor beta chain was sequenced in a study of blood T cell repertoires in COVID-19. Turning to the study itself: Acute and convalescent COVID-19 samples came from the United States, Italy and Spain.

The table came from immunoSEQ multiplex PCR; TCRdb's copy has only in-frame clones and leaves some out. This table holds roughly 150,000 clones, 75% to 90% found once. Deletions cut 2 bases from V and 4 bases from J, with 8 bases between. CDR1 and CDR2 from the germline V gene are SNHLY and FYNNEI. CDR3 size: 13 residues. This TCR derives from a woman aged 55-75 years with active COVID-19. The chain links TRBV2 to TRBJ2-5; D unresolved. The sample comprised peripheral blood. Written as DNA, the CDR3 is TGTGCCAGCAGTGAAAGTGGTAGAGAGACCCAGTACTTC. Translating gives CASSESGRETQYF.